The 5 T cell receptor beta chains below were found in one sample sequenced in a study of OX40 agonist ivuxolimab in advanced cancers. Sequencing was performed with immunoSEQ multiplex PCR; in TCRdb, only in-frame clones are kept and a portion is missing. Altogether about 33,000 clones are present, roughly 71% being singletons, with the ten largest covering over 10%. The sample here was CD4+ or CD8+ T cells sorted from blood, taken in a trial of the OX40 agonist ivuxolimab. The receptors were sampled from an adult with an advanced solid tumor such as melanoma, head and neck, liver or kidney cancer.

This clone was recorded once. The genes are TRBV11-3 and TRBJ1-3; maybe TRBD1 (5 bases). Germline V lookup: CDR1 SGHNT, CDR2 YENEEA. V lost 6 bases, J lost 0 bases, and 15 bases lay in between. This CDR3 is built from 16 residues. The CDR3 bases are TGTGCCAGCAGTACCAACCAGGGTCACTCTGGAAACACCATATATTTT. Its protein product is CASSTNQGHSGNTIYF.

The V call is TRBV25-1, the J call TRBJ1-2, with 7 bases identical to TRBD1. Unmatched junction bases numbered 10, after V lost 5 bases and J lost 4 bases. The CDR3 totals 15 residues. The V gene's germline CDR1 is MGHDK and CDR2 SYGVNS. CDR3: CASSKTGTEGYGYTF. For the CDR3, the DNA is TGTGCCAGCAGTAAAACCGGGACAGAGGGCTATGGCTACACCTTC.

The gene calls are TRBV27 and TRBJ1-2; D gene uncertain. The CDR3 has 13 amino acids. Trimming shortened V by 3 bases and J by 3 bases, and 8 bases separated the two germline ends. CDR1 is MNHEY and CDR2 is SMNVEV in the germline V gene (reference sequence). Written as DNA, the CDR3 is TGTGCCAGCAGTTTTACAGAGGACTATGGCTACACCTTC. Residues: CASSFTEDYGYTF.

CDR3 in amino acids: CASSVKGSTEAFF. The CDR3 DNA reads TGTGCCAGCAGTGTGAAGGGGAGCACTGAAGCTTTCTTT. V usage is TRBV2 and J usage is TRBJ1-1, with TRBD1 as a possible D gene (5 bases). In germline, CDR1 is SNHLY, CDR2 FYNNEI. The CDR3 is 13 amino acids. V lost 4 bases and J 4 bases, leaving 10 bases between the germline ends.

V usage is TRBV4-1 and J usage is TRBJ2-2; the D is unclear. Trimming pared 1 base from V and 2 bases from J, leaving 8 bases between. CDR3 size: 15 residues. The germline V gene encodes CDR1 MGHRA and CDR2 YSYEKL. The CDR3 nucleotides are TGCGCCAGCAGCCAAGTGGGCAGTAACACCGGGGAGCTGTTTTTT. It specifies CASSQVGSNTGELFF.